The 5 T cell receptor beta chains in this list originate from one sample, sequenced in a study of early T cells in non-severe SARS-CoV-2 infection. MiXCR, applied by TCRdb to the 5' RACE reads, yields one record per CDR3 protein. In the table there are tens of thousands of distinct CDR3 sequences, approximately 5.8% of which are singletons. Sequenced here: whole blood, sampled at baseline. These receptor sequences come from an adult who was a healthcare worker with PCR-confirmed SARS-CoV-2 infection or an uninfected control (not recorded which).

This clonotype was observed many times. The chain combines TRBV5-1 with TRBJ2-3, with 8 bases fitting TRBD1. Trimming cost V 4 bases and J 0 bases; bases outside gene matches: 4. Germline CDR1 and CDR2: SGHRS and YFSETQ. The length of the CDR3 is 15 residues. The CDR3 region is CASSPRQGSTDTQYF. CDR3 coding DNA: TGCGCCAGCAGCCCCAGACAGGGGAGCACAGATACGCAGTATTTT.

This clonotype appeared many times. The J gene is TRBJ1-5, the V gene TRBV18; 10 positions agree with TRBD1. After removal of 2 bases from V and 4 bases from J, the junction contained 5 bases not matched to a gene. The germline gives CDR1 KGHSH, CDR2 LQKENI. The CDR3 is made up of 16 amino acids. The CDR3 spells CASSPFGQGDNQPQHF. CDR3 DNA sequence: TGTGCCAGCTCACCATTCGGACAGGGGGATAATCAGCCCCAGCATTTT. The full variable domain, its missing parts supplied by reference TRBV18 and TRBJ1-5, is NAGVMQNPRHLVRRRGQEARLRCSPMKGHSHVYWYRQLPEEGLKFMVYLQKENIIDESGMPKERFSAEFPKEGPSILRIQQVVRGDSAAYFCASSPFGQGDNQPQHFGDGTRLSIL.

This clonotype was recorded a few times. The rearrangement uses TRBV7-3 and TRBJ1-1; the D is unclear. Germline V CDR1 and CDR2: SGHTA, FQGTGA. The V end lost 2 bases, the J end lost 4 bases, and 8 bases lay between the germline ends. The CDR3 is made up of 13 amino acids. The CDR3, as DNA: TGTGCCAGCAGCTTAGGTGGAATCACTGAAGCTTTCTTT. Its protein product is CASSLGGITEAFF.

This clonotype has a handful of counts. This sequence joins TRBV7-2 and TRBJ1-5, with 8 bases aligning to TRBD1. Germline trimming cut 5 bases from V and 0 bases from J; bases unmatched to any gene: 12. The CDR3 is 18 residues long. Germline CDR1 is SGHTA and CDR2 is FQGNSA. Here the CDR3 DNA reads TGTGCCAGCAGCATTGGACAGGGACCCCATTATAGCAATCAGCCCCAGCATTTT. The encoded protein is CASSIGQGPHYSNQPQHF.

This clonotype was detected a few times. V usage is TRBV2 and J usage is TRBJ2-1, with D maybe TRBD2 (6 bases). Deletions cut 7 bases from V and 11 bases from J, with 18 bases between. The CDR3 loop spans 13 amino acids. Germline V CDR1 and CDR2: SNHLY, FYNNEI. CDR3 nucleotides: TGTGCCAGCAAGGTCCTAGCGCAACTGCAGCAGTTCTTC. Its protein product is CASKVLAQLQQFF.